This T cell receptor beta chain comes out of a study of blood T cell repertoires in COVID-19. Turning to the study itself: Some COVID-19 samples were acute and others convalescent; all came from the United States, Italy and Spain.

In the original workflow: Amplification with reference gene primers provided the estimates of nucleated cell counts. Produced via immunoSEQ multiplex PCR; TCRdb's table is partial and in-frame only. The V and J calls and clone size come from that table; D and trimming were worked out from the DNA. The repertoire has over 100,000 clones, around 86% of them found once; the top ten carry about a tenth. The junction had 3 bases not matched to a gene; V was cut back by 6 bases and J by 4 bases. CDR3 length: 13 residues. The receptor was derived from a man aged 80 or over with acute or convalescent COVID-19. The sequenced material came from peripheral blood. The chain recombines TRBV12-3 or TRBV12-4 with TRBJ1-1; 9 bases fit TRBD1. Here the CDR3 reads CASRGTGSTEAFF. The CDR3 region has the DNA TGTGCCAGCAGGGGGACAGGGAGCACTGAAGCTTTCTTT.